A selection of T cell receptor beta chains follows, all from one sample in a study of cytomegalovirus exposure and HLA in healthy donors. Some clones are missing from TCRdb's copy, which holds only in-frame ones; the method was immunoSEQ multiplex PCR. Of more than 150,000 clones listed, approximately 81% are singletons. The sequencing input was PBMCs. These receptors originate from a boy under 18 in good health and CMV-seronegative. Both conserved end residues are part of each CDR3. A D gene is named only where the DNA matches it firmly. Size is omitted from some rows. Given values are once, few, many or a class for expanded clones.

D gene,V gene,CDR3 length,clone size,J gene,CDR3 DNA,CDR3 protein
.,TRBV28,12,.,TRBJ1-4,TGTGCCAGTGGACAGTCGATTGAAAAACTGTTTTTT,CASGQSIEKLFF
.,TRBV21-1,10,.,TRBJ2-1,TGTGCTCAAGGGGACAATGAGCAGTTCTTC,CAQGDNEQFF
TRBD1,TRBV7-9,19,once,TRBJ2-5,TGTGCCAGCAGCTTAGAGCCTCTCTGGGGGACAGGGGGCAGAAAGACCCAGTACTTC,CASSLEPLWGTGGRKTQYF
TRBD2,TRBV9,15,.,TRBJ2-5,TGTGCCAGCAGCGTCGGCGGGGGGGCCGAAGAGACCCAGTACTTC,CASSVGGGAEETQYF
.,TRBV2,14,.,TRBJ2-7,TGTGCCAGCGTGAGCGCGGGCCAATCCTACGAGCAGTACTTC,CASVSAGQSYEQYF
.,TRBV7-2,14,.,TRBJ1-4,TGTGCCAGCAGCTTAGGTCAGGGTTACGAAAAACTGTTTTTT,CASSLGQGYEKLFF
TRBD1,TRBV28,14,.,TRBJ1-5,TGTGCCAGCAGTTTTTGGCAGGGGGGTCAGCCCCAGCATTTT,CASSFWQGGQPQHF
.,TRBV7-2,14,few,TRBJ1-6,TGTGCCAGCAGCTTAAAGGACAGATATTCACCCCTCCACTTT,CASSLKDRYSPLHF
TRBD1,TRBV9,14,.,TRBJ2-7,TGTGCCAGCAGCACCGACAGGGAAGGGGATGAGCAGTACTTC,CASSTDREGDEQYF
.,TRBV19,15,.,TRBJ2-5,TGTGCCAGTAGTATTAGTCGGGACTGGGGAGAGACCCAGTACTTC,CASSISRDWGETQYF
.,TRBV5-4,14,.,TRBJ1-1,TGTGCCAGCAGCTCGCGGGGCGGGAACACTGAAGCTTTCTTT,CASSSRGGNTEAFF
.,TRBV7-7,15,.,TRBJ2-1,TGTGCTAGCAGCTCAGACCCGACACGTTACAATGAGCAGTTCTTC,CASSSDPTRYNEQFF
.,TRBV9,13,.,TRBJ1-5,TGTGCCAGCAGCGTAGGACTCAATCAGCCCCAGCATTTT,CASSVGLNQPQHF
.,TRBV6-5,14,.,TRBJ2-7,TGTGCCAGCAGTGGAGGGGCAACCCGCTACGAGCAGTACTTC,CASSGGATRYEQYF
TRBD1,TRBV4-1,17,.,TRBJ2-3,TGCGCCAGCAGCCAACCCGGACAGGGGGCGAGTTCAGATACGCAGTATTTT,CASSQPGQGASSDTQYF